This T cell receptor (beta chain) was recovered during a study of identical twins. TCRdb passed the 5' RACE reads through MiXCR, listing each CDR3 protein once. The profile shows roughly 770,000 distinct CDR3 sequences, roughly 18% of them singletons. This clonotype showed up just a few times. The antigen remains undetermined. The study's findings and limits: For out-of-frame alpha sequences shared by twins, low generation probability was in excess.

These data were also reused for a study on T cells expressing NK-cell markers.

The receptor comes from a woman between 18 and 29 years old in good health. Sample: PBMCs.

DNA for the CDR3: TGCGCCAGCAGCCATCGAACGCCTTCTACAGGAAATAATGGCTACACCTTC. This translates into CASSHRTPSTGNNGYTF. J is TRBJ1-2 and V is TRBV4-1, with a possible D match to TRBD1 (5 bases). Trimming stripped 3 bases from V and 6 bases from J, with 23 bases between. Germline V gene sequence: CDR1 MGHRA, CDR2 YSYEKL. This CDR3 is built from 17 residues.